These T cell receptor beta chains were read from a single sample in a study of CD8 T cells in ankylosing spondylitis. In TCRdb, the 5' RACE reads were re-called with MiXCR into one record per CDR3 protein. Counted here are around 180,000 distinct CDR3 sequences, 10% to 15% occurring once; the ten biggest clones make up roughly 11%. Sample: blood, either unsorted or a sorted T cell fraction (not recorded which). Receptors were obtained from a female donor with ankylosing spondylitis or in good health (not recorded which). CDR3s include the opening cysteine and the closing phenylalanine or tryptophan. D genes are given only for firm matches. Part of the rows lack a size; the others show once, few, many or a class for expanded clones.

j_call clone_size d_call v_call cdr3_aa cdr3_nt
TRBJ2-1 many . TRBV29-1 CSVVGYNEQFF TGCAGCGTTGTCGGTTACAATGAGCAGTTCTTC
TRBJ1-3 many . TRBV20-1 CSGSKGSRSGNTIYF TGCAGTGGTTCTAAAGGCAGTCGCTCTGGAAACACCATATATTTT
TRBJ2-7 many TRBD1 TRBV20-1 CSAPRTGTEEQYF TGCAGTGCCCCGCGGACAGGGACGGAAGAGCAGTACTTC
TRBJ1-2 many . TRBV14 CASSQVSGLYGYTF TGTGCCAGCAGCCAAGTTTCGGGGCTCTATGGCTACACCTTC
TRBJ1-2 many TRBD1 TRBV20-1 CSASGTGGDRGYTF TGCAGTGCTAGTGGGACAGGGGGCGATCGGGGCTACACCTTC
TRBJ1-1 many . TRBV6-2/TRBV6-3 CASGWDWNTEAFF TGTGCCAGCGGTTGGGACTGGAACACTGAAGCTTTCTTT
TRBJ1-1 few . TRBV20-1 CSARVQENTEAFF TGCAGTGCTAGAGTCCAGGAGAACACTGAAGCTTTCTTT
TRBJ1-5 many TRBD1 TRBV20-1 CSARVAGGNQPQHF TGCAGTGCTAGAGTTGCAGGGGGTAATCAGCCCCAGCATTTT
TRBJ2-5 . . TRBV7-9 CASSLTEGTQYF TGTGCCAGCAGCTTAACGGAGGGTACCCAGTACTTC
TRBJ1-1 many . TRBV20-1 CSAGGQYTEAFF TGCAGTGCTGGCGGACAGTACACTGAAGCTTTCTTT
TRBJ1-2 many . TRBV27 CASSRGEANYGYTF TGTGCCAGCTCGAGAGGGGAAGCCAACTATGGCTACACCTTC
TRBJ1-1 few . TRBV20-1 CSARGITGTEAFF TGCAGTGCTAGAGGAATCACAGGGACTGAAGCTTTCTTT
TRBJ1-1 many . TRBV5-1 CASSLVRGNTEAFF TGCGCCAGCAGCTTGGTAAGGGGGAACACTGAAGCTTTCTTT
TRBJ2-2 . . TRBV7-3 CASSLAPGRAGELFF TGTGCCAGCAGCCTTGCCCCAGGGCGCGCCGGGGAGCTGTTTTTT
TRBJ2-1 many TRBD2 TRBV10-3 CAISLAGTSFQGEQFF TGTGCCATCAGCCTAGCCGGGACTAGCTTCCAGGGTGAGCAGTTCTTC
TRBJ2-7 . TRBD2 TRBV18 CASSPRTSGAYEQYF TGTGCCAGCTCCCCCCGGACTAGCGGGGCCTACGAGCAGTACTTC
TRBJ1-6 many TRBD1 TRBV20-1 CSARPGGENSPLHF TGCAGTGCTAGACCAGGGGGTGAAAATTCACCCCTCCACTTT
TRBJ1-5 many . TRBV20-1 CSAGGSGPRNQPQHF TGCAGTGCTGGAGGTTCGGGACCCCGAAATCAGCCCCAGCATTTT
TRBJ2-7 many . TRBV6-2/TRBV6-3 CASSYSNGALYEQYF TGTGCCAGCAGTTACTCGAATGGGGCGTTATACGAGCAGTACTTC
TRBJ2-2 many TRBD1 TRBV24-1 CATNHDREKGGELFF TGTGCCACCAATCATGACAGGGAAAAGGGCGGGGAGCTGTTTTTT
TRBJ2-1 few . TRBV27 CASSLSQWFTQDNEQFF TGTGCCAGCAGTTTATCTCAGTGGTTCACGCAGGACAATGAGCAGTTCTTC
TRBJ2-1 few TRBD2 TRBV7-9 CASRYTREGVNEQFF TGTGCCAGCAGATACACTAGGGAGGGAGTCAATGAGCAGTTCTTC
TRBJ2-7 . . TRBV20-1 CSARDRGGYEQYF TGCAGTGCTAGAGACAGGGGAGGGTACGAGCAGTACTTC
TRBJ1-1 many . TRBV5-5 CASSGLDGNTEAFF TGTGCCAGCAGCGGCCTGGACGGCAACACTGAAGCTTTCTTT
TRBJ2-1 . TRBD2 TRBV5-1 CASSTIGEGAYNEQFF TGCGCCAGCAGCACGATCGGGGAGGGAGCCTACAATGAGCAGTTCTTC
TRBJ2-1 many . TRBV10-3 CAISEEFGLGVYNEQFF TGTGCCATCAGTGAAGAGTTCGGCCTAGGGGTCTACAATGAGCAGTTCTTC
TRBJ2-1 many TRBD2 TRBV12-3/TRBV12-4 CASRTSGRNEQFF TGTGCCAGCAGAACAAGCGGGAGGAATGAGCAGTTCTTC
TRBJ1-4 . . TRBV27 CASSLLRPTGEKLFF TGTGCCAGCAGTTTATTAAGACCTACTGGGGAAAAACTGTTTTTT
TRBJ2-1 . . TRBV18 CASSPRSRFSSYNEQFF TGTGCCAGCTCTCCGCGAAGCCGGTTTAGCTCCTACAATGAGCAGTTCTTC